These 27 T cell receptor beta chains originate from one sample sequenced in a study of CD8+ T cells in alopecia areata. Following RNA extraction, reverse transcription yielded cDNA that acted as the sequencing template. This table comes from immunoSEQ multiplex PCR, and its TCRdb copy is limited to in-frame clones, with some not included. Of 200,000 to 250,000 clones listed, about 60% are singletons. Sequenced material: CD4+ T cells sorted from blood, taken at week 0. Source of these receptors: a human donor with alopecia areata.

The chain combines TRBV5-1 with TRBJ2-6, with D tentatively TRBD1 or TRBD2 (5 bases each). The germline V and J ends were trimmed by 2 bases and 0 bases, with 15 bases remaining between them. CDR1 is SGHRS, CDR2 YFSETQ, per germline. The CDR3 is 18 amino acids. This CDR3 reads CASSFRDGISSGANVLTF. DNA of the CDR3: TGCGCCAGCAGCTTCCGGGACGGCATAAGCTCTGGGGCCAACGTCCTGACTTTC.

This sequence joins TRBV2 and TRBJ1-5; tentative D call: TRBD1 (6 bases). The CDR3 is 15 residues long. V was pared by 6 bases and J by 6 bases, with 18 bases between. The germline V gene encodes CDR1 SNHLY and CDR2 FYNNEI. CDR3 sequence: CASRATQGKGQPQHF. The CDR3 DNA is TGTGCCAGCAGGGCGACGCAGGGGAAAGGTCAGCCCCAGCATTTT.

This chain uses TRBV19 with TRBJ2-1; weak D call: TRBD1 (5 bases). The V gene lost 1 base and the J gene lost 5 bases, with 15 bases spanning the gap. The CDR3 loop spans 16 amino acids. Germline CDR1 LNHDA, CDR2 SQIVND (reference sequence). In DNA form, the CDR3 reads TGTGCCAGTAGTATAGGTGGGGCTAGAGAGAACAATGAGCAGTTCTTC. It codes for CASSIGGARENNEQFF.

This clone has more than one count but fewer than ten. The CDR3 region is CASSFTGTRTDTQYF. DNA for the CDR3: TGTGCCAGCAGCTTCACCGGGACGAGGACAGATACGCAGTATTTT. This chain links TRBV7-9 with TRBJ2-3, with D perhaps TRBD1 or TRBD2 (5 bases each). The CDR3 has 15 residues. Germline V gene lookup returns CDR1 SEHNR and CDR2 FQNEAQ (reference sequence). V was pared by 3 bases and J by 3 bases, with 13 bases between.

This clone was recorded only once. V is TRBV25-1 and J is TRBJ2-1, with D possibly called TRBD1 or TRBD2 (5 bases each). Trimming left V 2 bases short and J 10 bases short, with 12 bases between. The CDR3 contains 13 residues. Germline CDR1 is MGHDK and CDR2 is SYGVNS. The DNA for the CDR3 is TGTGCCAGCAGTGAAACCCGGGACGGAGAGCAGTTCTTC. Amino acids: CASSETRDGEQFF.

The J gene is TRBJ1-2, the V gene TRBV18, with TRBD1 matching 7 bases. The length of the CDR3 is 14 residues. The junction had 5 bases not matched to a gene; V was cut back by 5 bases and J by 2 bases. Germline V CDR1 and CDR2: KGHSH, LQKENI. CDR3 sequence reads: CASSAKTGNYGYTF. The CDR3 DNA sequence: TGTGCCAGCTCAGCTAAGACAGGGAACTATGGCTACACCTTC.

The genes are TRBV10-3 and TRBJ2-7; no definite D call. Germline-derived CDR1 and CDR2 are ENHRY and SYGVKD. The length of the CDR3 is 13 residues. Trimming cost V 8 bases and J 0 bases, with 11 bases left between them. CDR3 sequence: CAIGVTGSYEQYF. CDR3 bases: TGTGCCATCGGAGTAACGGGCTCCTACGAGCAGTACTTC.

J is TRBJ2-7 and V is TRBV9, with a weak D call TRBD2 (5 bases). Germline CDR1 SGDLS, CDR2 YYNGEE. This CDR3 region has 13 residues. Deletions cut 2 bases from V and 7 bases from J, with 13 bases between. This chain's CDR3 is CASSVEVWGEQYF. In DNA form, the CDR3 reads TGTGCCAGCAGCGTGGAGGTTTGGGGTGAGCAGTACTTC.

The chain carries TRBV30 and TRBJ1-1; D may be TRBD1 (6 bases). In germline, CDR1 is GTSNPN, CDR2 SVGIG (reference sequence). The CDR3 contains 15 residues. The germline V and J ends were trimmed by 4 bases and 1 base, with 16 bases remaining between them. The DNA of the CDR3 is TGTGCCTGGAAACGCCAGGGACACGAGAACACTGAAGCTTTCTTT. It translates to CAWKRQGHENTEAFF.

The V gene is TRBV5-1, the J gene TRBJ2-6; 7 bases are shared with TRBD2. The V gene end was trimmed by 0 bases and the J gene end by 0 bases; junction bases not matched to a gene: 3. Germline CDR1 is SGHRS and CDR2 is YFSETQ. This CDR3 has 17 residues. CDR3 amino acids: CASSLEGGSSGANVLTF. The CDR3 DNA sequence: TGCGCCAGCAGCTTGGAGGGCGGGAGCTCTGGGGCCAACGTCCTGACTTTC.

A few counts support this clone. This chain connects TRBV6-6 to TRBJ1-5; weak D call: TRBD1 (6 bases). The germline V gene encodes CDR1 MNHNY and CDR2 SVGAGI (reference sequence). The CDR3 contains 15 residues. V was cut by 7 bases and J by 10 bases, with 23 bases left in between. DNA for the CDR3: TGTGCCAGCACCGAACGGATGGGGGGCAGGTTCCCCCAGCATTTT. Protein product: CASTERMGGRFPQHF.

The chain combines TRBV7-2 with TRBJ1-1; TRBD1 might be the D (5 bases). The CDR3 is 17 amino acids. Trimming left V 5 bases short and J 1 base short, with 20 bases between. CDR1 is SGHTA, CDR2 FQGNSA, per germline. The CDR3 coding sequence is TGTGCCAGCAGCCCACGCCCCACCAGGGTCACGAACACTGAAGCTTTCTTT. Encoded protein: CASSPRPTRVTNTEAFF.

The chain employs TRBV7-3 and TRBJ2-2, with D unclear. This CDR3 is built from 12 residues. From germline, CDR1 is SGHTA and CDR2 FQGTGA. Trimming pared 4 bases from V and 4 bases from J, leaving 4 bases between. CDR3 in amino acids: CASSWGTGELFF. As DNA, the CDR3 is TGTGCCAGCAGCTGGGGCACCGGGGAGCTGTTTTTT.

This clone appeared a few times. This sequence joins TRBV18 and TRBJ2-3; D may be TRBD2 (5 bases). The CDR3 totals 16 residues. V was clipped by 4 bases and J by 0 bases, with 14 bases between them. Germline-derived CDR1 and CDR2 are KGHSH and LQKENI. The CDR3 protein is CASSREITPSTDTQYF. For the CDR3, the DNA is TGTGCCAGCTCACGGGAGATCACTCCTAGCACAGATACGCAGTATTTT.

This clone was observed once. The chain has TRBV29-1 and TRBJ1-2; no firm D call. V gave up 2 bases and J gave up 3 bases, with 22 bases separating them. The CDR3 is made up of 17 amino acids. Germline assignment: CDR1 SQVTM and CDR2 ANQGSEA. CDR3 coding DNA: TGCAGCGTTGAATCGGGTGGCATTCCCAAGTATGACTATGGCTACACCTTC. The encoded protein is CSVESGGIPKYDYGYTF. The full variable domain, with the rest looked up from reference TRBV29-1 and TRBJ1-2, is SAVISQKPSRDICQRGTSLTIQCQVDSQVTMMFWYRQQPGQSLTLIATANQGSEATYESGFVIDKFPISRPNLTFSTLTVSNMSPEDSSIYLCSVESGGIPKYDYGYTFGSGTRLTVV.

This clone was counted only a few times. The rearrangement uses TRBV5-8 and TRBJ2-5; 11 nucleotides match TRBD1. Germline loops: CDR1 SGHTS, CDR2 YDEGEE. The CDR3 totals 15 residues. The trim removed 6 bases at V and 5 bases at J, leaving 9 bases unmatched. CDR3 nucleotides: TGTGCCAGCAAAGTAGGACAGGGGGCTTTGGAGACCCAGTACTTC. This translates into CASKVGQGALETQYF.

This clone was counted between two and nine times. CDR3 protein: CSVEEASGGYEQYF. The CDR3, as DNA: TGCAGCGTTGAAGAGGCTAGCGGGGGCTACGAGCAGTACTTC. V and J are TRBV29-1 and TRBJ2-7; 10 nucleotides match TRBD2. V gave up 0 bases and J gave up 3 bases; unmatched junction bases: 2. Germline CDR1 reads SQVTM; CDR2 reads ANQGSEA. The CDR3 consists of 14 residues.

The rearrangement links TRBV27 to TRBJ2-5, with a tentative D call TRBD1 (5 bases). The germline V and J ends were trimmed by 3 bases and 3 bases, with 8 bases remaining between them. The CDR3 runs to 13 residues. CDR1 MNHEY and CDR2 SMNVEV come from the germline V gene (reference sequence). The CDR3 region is CASSFGREETQYF. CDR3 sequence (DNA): TGTGCCAGCAGTTTCGGCAGGGAAGAGACCCAGTACTTC.

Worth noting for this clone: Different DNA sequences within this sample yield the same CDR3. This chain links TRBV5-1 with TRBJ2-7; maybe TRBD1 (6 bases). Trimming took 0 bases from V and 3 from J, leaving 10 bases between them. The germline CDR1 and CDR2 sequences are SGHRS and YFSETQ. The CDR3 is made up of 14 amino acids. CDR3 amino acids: CASSLGGQGYEQYF. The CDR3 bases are TGCGCCAGCAGCTTGGGGGGACAAGGCTACGAGCAGTACTTC. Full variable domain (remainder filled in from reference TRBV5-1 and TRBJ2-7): KAGVTQTPRYLIKTRGQQVTLSCSPISGHRSVSWYQQTPGQGLQFLFEYFSETQRNKGNFPGRFSGRQFSNSRSEMNVSTLELGDSALYLCASSLGGQGYEQYFGPGTRLTVT.

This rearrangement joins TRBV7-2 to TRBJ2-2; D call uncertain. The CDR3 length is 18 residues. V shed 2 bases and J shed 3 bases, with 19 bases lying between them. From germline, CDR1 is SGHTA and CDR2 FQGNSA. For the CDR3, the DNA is TGTGCCAGCAGCTTATCAGATTTTTTGACAAAGCACACCGGGGAGCTGTTTTTT. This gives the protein CASSLSDFLTKHTGELFF.

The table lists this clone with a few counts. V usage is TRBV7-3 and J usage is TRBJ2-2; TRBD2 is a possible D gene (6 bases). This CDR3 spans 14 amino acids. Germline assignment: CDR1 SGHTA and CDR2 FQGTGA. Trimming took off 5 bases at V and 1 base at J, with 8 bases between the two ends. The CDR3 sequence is CASSLARNTGELFF. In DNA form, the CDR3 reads TGTGCCAGCAGCCTAGCGAGGAACACCGGGGAGCTGTTTTTT. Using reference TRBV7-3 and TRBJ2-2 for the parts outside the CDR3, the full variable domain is GAGVSQTPSNKVTEKGKYVELRCDPISGHTALYWYRQSLGQGPEFLIYFQGTGAADDSGLPNDRFFAVRPEGSVSTLKIQRTERGDSAVYLCASSLARNTGELFFGEGSRLTVL.

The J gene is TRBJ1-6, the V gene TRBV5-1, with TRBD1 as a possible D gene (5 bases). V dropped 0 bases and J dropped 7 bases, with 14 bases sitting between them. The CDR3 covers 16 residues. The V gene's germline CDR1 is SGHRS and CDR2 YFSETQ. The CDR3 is CASSLATGRENSPLHF. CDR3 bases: TGCGCCAGCAGCTTGGCCACGGGACGGGAGAATTCACCCCTCCACTTT.

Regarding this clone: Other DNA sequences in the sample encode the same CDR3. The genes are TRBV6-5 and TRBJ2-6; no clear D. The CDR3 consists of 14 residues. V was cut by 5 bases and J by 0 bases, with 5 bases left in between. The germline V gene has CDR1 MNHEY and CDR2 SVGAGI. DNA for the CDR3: TGTGCCAGCAGTAGAGTCTCTGGGGCCAACGTCCTGACTTTC. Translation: CASSRVSGANVLTF.

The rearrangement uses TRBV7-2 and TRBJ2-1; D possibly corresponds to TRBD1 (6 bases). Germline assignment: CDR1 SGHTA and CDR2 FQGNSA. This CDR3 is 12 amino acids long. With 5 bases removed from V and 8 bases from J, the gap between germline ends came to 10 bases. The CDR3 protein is CASSGTGHEQFF. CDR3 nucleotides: TGTGCCAGCAGCGGTACAGGGCATGAGCAGTTCTTC.

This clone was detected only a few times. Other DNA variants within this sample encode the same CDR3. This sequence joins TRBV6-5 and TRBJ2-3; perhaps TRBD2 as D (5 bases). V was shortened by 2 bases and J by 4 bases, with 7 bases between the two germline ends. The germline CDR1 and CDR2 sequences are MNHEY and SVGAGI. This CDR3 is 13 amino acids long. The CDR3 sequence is CASSYEAADTQYF. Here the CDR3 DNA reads TGTGCCAGCAGTTACGAAGCGGCAGATACGCAGTATTTT.

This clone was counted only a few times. CDR3 coding DNA: TGCAGCGTTGTTGCACAAAACAATGAGCAGTTCTTC. This gives the protein CSVVAQNNEQFF. The rearrangement links TRBV29-1 to TRBJ2-1; D is unclear. CDR3 length: 12 amino acids. Germline CDR1 is SQVTM and CDR2 is ANQGSEA. V was pared by 4 bases and J by 5 bases, with 9 bases between.

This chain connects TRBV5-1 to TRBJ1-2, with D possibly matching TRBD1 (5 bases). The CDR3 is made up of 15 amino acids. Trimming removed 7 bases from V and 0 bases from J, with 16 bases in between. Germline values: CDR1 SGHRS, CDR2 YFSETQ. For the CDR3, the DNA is TGCGCCAGCTCTGAAAGGCCGGGACCTAACTATGGCTACACCTTC. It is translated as CASSERPGPNYGYTF.